One and the same sample provided the 29 T cell receptor beta chains below, sequenced in a study of blood T cell repertoires in COVID-19. Clones were read by immunoSEQ multiplex PCR, and TCRdb kept only the in-frame ones, dropping some. In the table there are around 300,000 clones, 80% to 90% of which are singletons. Sequencing input: PBMCs or T cells enriched from blood (not recorded which). The source of these receptors is a woman between 18 and 29 years old who had recovered from COVID-19.

The chain recombines TRBV6-5 with TRBJ2-3, with no clear D. The CDR3 spans 14 residues. The V gene lost 2 bases and the J gene lost 3 bases, with 9 bases spanning the gap. Germline assignment: CDR1 MNHEY and CDR2 SVGAGI. The CDR3 DNA sequence: TGTGCCAGCAGTTACGTCAGGTCAACAGATACGCAGTATTTT. This encodes CASSYVRSTDTQYF.

The J gene is TRBJ2-7, the V gene TRBV28, with D perhaps matching TRBD2 (5 bases). Germline V gene sequence: CDR1 MDHEN, CDR2 SYDVKM. The CDR3 covers 15 residues. Trimming removed 5 bases at V and 5 bases at J, with 19 bases between. The CDR3 sequence is CASSLLIGMRDEQYF. The CDR3 DNA sequence: TGTGCCAGCAGTCTCCTCATCGGGATGAGGGACGAGCAGTACTTC.

V usage is TRBV13 and J usage is TRBJ2-2, with D maybe TRBD2 (5 bases). With 1 base removed from V and 4 bases from J, the gap between germline ends came to 10 bases. The CDR3 has 15 residues. Germline V CDR1 and CDR2: PRHDT, FYEKMQ (reference sequence). In DNA form, the CDR3 reads TGTGCCAGCAGCTTAGCCGGACTCCTCACCGGGGAGCTGTTTTTT. Translating gives CASSLAGLLTGELFF.

This clone appeared a few times. This sample also contains other DNA sequences that code for the same CDR3. The chain employs TRBV18 and TRBJ1-5, with 9 bases matching TRBD1. From germline, CDR1 is KGHSH and CDR2 LQKENI. CDR3 size: 15 residues. V dropped 0 bases and J dropped 4; count of bases not matched to a gene: 1. CDR3 sequence reads: CASSPPGQGNQPQHF. CDR3 DNA: TGTGCCAGCTCACCACCGGGACAGGGTAATCAGCCCCAGCATTTT. Based on the CDR3 plus reference TRBV18 and TRBJ1-5, the full variable domain is NAGVMQNPRHLVRRRGQEARLRCSPMKGHSHVYWYRQLPEEGLKFMVYLQKENIIDESGMPKERFSAEFPKEGPSILRIQQVVRGDSAAYFCASSPPGQGNQPQHFGDGTRLSIL.

CDR3 sequence (DNA): TGCGCCAGCAGGGAGCTAGGTGAAGCTAACTATGGCTACACCTTC. It is translated as CASRELGEANYGYTF. V is TRBV5-1 and J is TRBJ1-2; D not resolved. The CDR3 has 15 residues. Per the germline V gene, CDR1 is SGHRS and CDR2 is YFSETQ. Trimming left V 5 bases short and J 0 bases short, with 14 bases between. Together with reference TRBV5-1 and TRBJ1-2, the CDR3 gives the full variable domain: KAGVTQTPRYLIKTRGQQVTLSCSPISGHRSVSWYQQTPGQGLQFLFEYFSETQRNKGNFPGRFSGRQFSNSRSEMNVSTLELGDSALYLCASRELGEANYGYTFGSGTRLTVV.

The V gene is TRBV27, the J gene TRBJ2-3; 11 positions match TRBD2. Germline assignment: CDR1 MNHEY and CDR2 SMNVEV (reference sequence). The length of the CDR3 is 19 residues. The V and J ends lost 2 bases and 2 bases, in that order; junction bases with no gene match: 12. CDR3 sequence: CASSLGSLAGAYTTDTQYF. CDR3 nucleotides: TGTGCCAGCAGTTTAGGATCACTAGCGGGGGCCTATACCACAGATACGCAGTATTTT.

The table lists this clone with a count of one. DNA of the CDR3: TGTGCCAGCAGCTTTGAAGGGGAGGGCTACGAGCAGTACTTC. As protein: CASSFEGEGYEQYF. The rearrangement uses TRBV7-9 and TRBJ2-7, with 7 bases identical to TRBD2. Germline V gene lookup returns CDR1 SEHNR and CDR2 FQNEAQ (reference sequence). V dropped 3 bases and J dropped 3; count of bases not matched to a gene: 5. The CDR3 runs to 14 residues.

This clone was picked up a small number of times. This chain connects TRBV5-6 to TRBJ1-1, with D perhaps TRBD1 (5 bases). The CDR3 is 15 residues long. Per the germline V gene, CDR1 is SGHDT and CDR2 is YYEEEE. V shed 0 bases and J shed 5 bases, with 14 bases lying between them. Written as DNA, the CDR3 is TGTGCCAGCAGCTTGGCCCTCAAGGGGAGGACTGAAGCTTTCTTT. Its translation is CASSLALKGRTEAFF.

This clone was seen once. The chain uses TRBV7-2 and TRBJ1-2; D might be TRBD1 (6 bases). The V end lost 1 base, the J end lost 4 bases, and 10 bases lay between the germline ends. CDR1 is SGHTA and CDR2 is FQGNSA in the germline V gene. This CDR3 is built from 14 residues. The CDR3 spells CASSLDSGAYGYTF. In DNA form, the CDR3 reads TGTGCCAGCAGCTTAGACTCAGGGGCCTATGGCTACACCTTC.

J is TRBJ2-3 and V is TRBV5-8; unclear D gene. The germline V gene has CDR1 SGHTS and CDR2 YDEGEE. V lost 3 bases and J 2 bases, leaving 16 bases between the germline ends. The CDR3 is made up of 16 amino acids. Written as DNA, the CDR3 is TGTGCCAGCAGCTCTTCCCGTTCGAGGCCCACAGATACGCAGTATTTT. This translates into CASSSSRSRPTDTQYF.

The rearrangement links TRBV1 to TRBJ1-2. TRBV1 is recorded as a pseudogene. CDR3 size: 18 residues. Here the CDR3 reads CTSSQDLEADDCLVGYTF. The CDR3 coding sequence is TGCACCAGCAGCCAAGATCTTGAGGCAGACGACTGTCTGGTTGGCTACACCTTC.

The rearrangement joins TRBV6-1 to TRBJ1-3, with 7 bases lining up with TRBD1. V lost 3 bases to trimming and J lost 4 bases; unmatched junction nucleotides: 6. Germline V gene sequence: CDR1 MNHNS, CDR2 SASEGT. The CDR3 is 15 amino acids. The CDR3: CASSEATGFGNTIYF. CDR3 nucleotide sequence: TGTGCCAGCAGTGAGGCGACAGGGTTCGGAAACACCATATATTTT.

With respect to this clone: The same CDR3 can be traced to other DNA sequences in this sample. V is TRBV12-3 or TRBV12-4 and J is TRBJ1-2; weak D call: TRBD1 (6 bases). This CDR3 is built from 13 residues. The V end was cut by 6 bases, the J end by 4 bases, with 12 bases between. CDR3 region: CASSPQGSYGYTF. Written as DNA, the CDR3 is TGTGCCAGCAGCCCACAGGGCAGCTATGGCTACACCTTC.

This clone was recorded at least ten times. CDR3 residues: CASSVSGDADTQYF. In DNA form, the CDR3 reads TGTGCCAGCAGTGTAAGCGGGGACGCAGATACGCAGTATTTT. V gene TRBV6-4 combines with J gene TRBJ2-3, with 7 positions matching TRBD2. CDR1 and CDR2 (germline): MRHNA, SNTAGT. The length of the CDR3 is 14 residues. V lost 4 bases to trimming and J lost 4 bases; unmatched junction nucleotides: 5.

The V gene is TRBV25-1, the J gene TRBJ1-3; 9 bases line up with TRBD1. The CDR3 length is 13 residues. V shed 8 bases and J 8 bases; nucleotides not matched to a gene: 7. CDR1 and CDR2 (germline): MGHDK, SYGVNS. Here the CDR3 reads CASLGQGMDTIYF. CDR3 coding DNA: TGTGCCAGCCTAGGACAGGGGATGGACACCATATATTTT. The full variable domain, rest sourced from reference TRBV25-1 and TRBJ1-3, is EADIYQTPRYLVIGTGKKITLECSQTMGHDKMYWYQQDPGMELHLIHYSYGVNSTEKGDLSSESTVSRIRTEHFPLTLESARPSHTSQYLCASLGQGMDTIYFGEGSWLTVV.

The CDR3 is CASRTGINQPQHF. The DNA of the CDR3 is TGCGCCAGCAGGACAGGGATCAATCAGCCCCAGCATTTT. The genes are TRBV10-2 and TRBJ1-5; TRBD1 aligns across 7 bases. The CDR3 covers 13 residues. V trimming: 6 bases; J trimming: 3 bases; junction bases outside the gene matches: 2. CDR1 and CDR2 (germline): WSHSY, SAAADI.

This sequence joins TRBV5-1 and TRBJ2-1; TRBD2 matches 14 bases. CDR3 size: 17 residues. Germline trimming cut 7 bases from V and 2 bases from J; bases unmatched to any gene: 8. Per the germline V gene, CDR1 is SGHRS and CDR2 is YFSETQ. CDR3 nucleotides: TGCGCCAGCTGGCCGGGACTAGCGGGGGCCACCTACAATGAGCAGTTCTTC. This translates into CASWPGLAGATYNEQFF.

The chain joins TRBV12-5 to TRBJ1-1; 7 bases are a match to TRBD1. CDR1 is LGHNT, CDR2 FRNRAP, per germline. The CDR3 sequence is 15 residues long. After removal of 2 bases from V and 8 bases from J, the junction contained 11 bases not matched to a gene. Here the CDR3 reads CASGLLVGTAREAFF. DNA for the CDR3: TGTGCTAGTGGTTTGCTCGTCGGGACAGCAAGGGAAGCTTTCTTT.

The V and J genes are TRBV27 and TRBJ1-2; perhaps TRBD1 as D (6 bases). CDR3 length equals 14 residues. Per the germline V gene, CDR1 is MNHEY and CDR2 is SMNVEV (reference sequence). The ends were cut back, 5 bases at V and 8 bases at J, with 18 bases in the middle. CDR3 loop: CASSPRPQGGGYTF. The CDR3 DNA is TGTGCCAGCAGTCCCAGACCACAGGGTGGCGGCTACACCTTC.

V usage is TRBV28 and J usage is TRBJ2-7, with 12 bases that match TRBD2. From germline, CDR1 is MDHEN and CDR2 SYDVKM. Losses at the gene ends were 5 bases for V and 2 bases for J; bases not matched to a gene: 4. The CDR3 contains 15 residues. CDR3 nucleotide sequence: TGTGCCAGCAGTAGGCTAGCGGGGGGGACCTACGAGCAGTACTTC. It specifies CASSRLAGGTYEQYF.

This chain joins TRBV27 and TRBJ1-2; perhaps TRBD1 as D (6 bases). Looked up from germline, CDR1 is MNHEY and CDR2 is SMNVEV (reference sequence). The CDR3 totals 13 residues. V was cut by 8 bases and J by 2 bases, with 12 bases left in between. The CDR3 here is CASGGDENYGYTF. CDR3 sequence (DNA): TGTGCCAGCGGGGGCGATGAAAACTATGGCTACACCTTC.

This clone is a singleton in its sample. The rearrangement joins TRBV16 to TRBJ2-7; perhaps TRBD1 as D (7 bases). V dropped 4 bases and J dropped 4 bases, with 23 bases sitting between them. Germline values: CDR1 KGHSY, CDR2 FQNENV. The length of the CDR3 is 17 residues. The CDR3 DNA is TGTGCCAGCAGCCCCGACCACTATACAGGGGAGGAGTACGAGCAGTACTTC. Protein sequence: CASSPDHYTGEEYEQYF.

This clone was found a few times. This chain connects TRBV29-1 to TRBJ1-1; 7 bases line up with TRBD1. V shed 6 bases and J 1 base; nucleotides not matched to a gene: 8. Germline V CDR1 and CDR2: SQVTM, ANQGSEA. CDR3 length: 14 amino acids. The CDR3 DNA follows: TGCAGCGTCTCAAGGACAGGACCGAACACTGAAGCTTTCTTT. It specifies CSVSRTGPNTEAFF.

The chain is built from TRBV30 and TRBJ2-7; D might be TRBD1 (6 bases). V shed 1 base and J shed 4 bases, with 14 bases lying between them. The CDR3 is 14 residues long. Germline loops: CDR1 GTSNPN, CDR2 SVGIG (reference sequence). This chain's CDR3 is CAWSARDTEYEQYF. The CDR3 bases are TGTGCCTGGAGTGCCCGGGACACCGAATACGAGCAGTACTTC.

The chain employs TRBV6-1 and TRBJ1-6; possibly TRBD1 for D (6 bases). Germline V gene sequence: CDR1 MNHNS, CDR2 SASEGT. The CDR3 has 17 residues. V gave up 4 bases and J gave up 1 base, with 14 bases separating them. CDR3 bases: TGTGCCAGCAGTGTGAACAGGGATTGGTCCTATAATTCACCCCTCCACTTT. Translated: CASSVNRDWSYNSPLHF.

J is TRBJ2-1 and V is TRBV12-3 or TRBV12-4, with D possibly being TRBD2 (6 bases). Trimming shortened V by 8 bases and J by 6 bases, and 14 bases separated the two germline ends. The CDR3 covers 13 residues. As DNA, the CDR3 is TGTGCCAGCGTCCTCTTGGGGGGCAATGAGCAGTTCTTC. Translation: CASVLLGGNEQFF.

The chain employs TRBV9 and TRBJ1-2, with 11 positions matching TRBD1. The CDR3 totals 18 residues. Germline V lookup: CDR1 SGDLS, CDR2 YYNGEE. The ends lost 3 bases at V and 1 base at J; junction bases unmatched: 11. CDR3 nucleotide sequence: TGTGCCAGCAGCGGACAAGGACAGGGGGCTTGGGGTAACTATGGCTACACCTTC. It codes for CASSGQGQGAWGNYGYTF.

This rearrangement joins TRBV5-6 to TRBJ2-7; 8 bases fit TRBD1. J gave up 6 bases and V 6 bases, and 8 bases lay outside the gene matches. CDR1 is SGHDT and CDR2 is YYEEEE in the germline V gene. The CDR3 sequence is 13 residues long. The DNA of the CDR3 is TGTGCCAGCACCTGGACAGGGAGTTCCGAGCAGTACTTC. It specifies CASTWTGSSEQYF.

V usage is TRBV2 and J usage is TRBJ1-2; 9 nucleotides agree with TRBD1. The length of the CDR3 is 15 residues. J was trimmed by 8 bases and V by 7 bases; bases with no gene match: 14. CDR1 is SNHLY, CDR2 FYNNEI, per germline. The CDR3 coding sequence is TGTGCCAGCACCGGAAAAGGACAGGGGACGGGCGGCTACACCTTC. Its protein is CASTGKGQGTGGYTF.